These 7 T cell receptor beta chains were all obtained from the same sample, sequenced in a study of OX40 agonist ivuxolimab in advanced cancers. TCRdb's table, derived via immunoSEQ multiplex PCR, lists solely in-frame clones and lacks some. The table lists tens of thousands of clones, over 70% of them singletons, with less than 35% in the top ten. This sample comprised CD4+ or CD8+ T cells sorted from blood, obtained in a trial of the OX40 agonist ivuxolimab. These receptors originate from an adult with an advanced solid tumor such as melanoma, head and neck, liver or kidney cancer.

This clone showed up just once. The chain couples TRBV5-4 to TRBJ2-6; D possibly corresponds to TRBD2 (5 bases). This CDR3 spans 16 amino acids. Germline-derived CDR1 and CDR2 are SGHNT and YYREEE (reference sequence). V was shortened by 3 bases and J by 5 bases, with 15 bases between the two germline ends. In DNA, the CDR3 is TGTGCCAGCAGCTGGGAGTCCCCCGCAAGGGCCAACGTCCTGACTTTC. It yields the protein CASSWESPARANVLTF.

This chain links TRBV19 with TRBJ2-7, with D hard to call. Trimming shortened V by 8 bases and J by 5 bases, and 19 bases separated the two germline ends. CDR3 length: 14 residues. Germline assignment: CDR1 LNHDA and CDR2 SQIVND (reference sequence). The chain's CDR3 is CASRVSRTRHEQYF. DNA of the CDR3: TGTGCCAGTCGCGTTTCGAGAACCCGCCACGAGCAGTACTTC.

The chain joins TRBV18 to TRBJ2-4, with TRBD2 matching 9 bases. This CDR3 region has 13 residues. Trimming at V came to 5 bases and at J to 6 bases, leaving 2 bases not matched to a gene. From germline, CDR1 is KGHSH and CDR2 LQKENI. The CDR3 loop reads CASSSTSGNIQYF. The DNA for the CDR3 is TGTGCCAGCTCATCGACTAGCGGAAACATTCAGTACTTC.

A note on this clone: At one of its ends the junction is not consistent with the germline gene, which may arise from a read error. The CDR3 is CASSYSGTFGNTIYF. CDR3 in DNA: TGTGCCAGCAGTTACTCAGGAACGTTCGGTAACACCATATATTTT. This chain uses TRBV6-4 with TRBJ1-3; D uncertain. Germline assignment: CDR1 MRHNA and CDR2 SNTAGT. This CDR3 comprises 15 residues.

This clone turned up a few times. V usage is TRBV29-1 and J usage is TRBJ1-2; D unclear. Trimming shortened V by 1 base and J by 7 bases, and 10 bases separated the two germline ends. This CDR3 contains 12 residues. CDR1 is SQVTM, CDR2 ANQGSEA, per germline. CDR3 residues: CSVEGGSGGYTF. The CDR3 region has the DNA TGCAGCGTTGAAGGCGGCTCGGGTGGCTACACCTTC.

The chain carries TRBV5-4 and TRBJ2-3; TRBD2 matches 9 bases. V lost 5 bases, J lost 1 base, and 5 bases stayed unmatched. The CDR3 loop spans 15 amino acids. CDR1 is SGHNT, CDR2 YYREEE, per germline (reference sequence). Written as DNA, the CDR3 is TGTGCCAGCAGTGACCGGACTAGCGGCACAGATACGCAGTATTTT. This translates into CASSDRTSGTDTQYF. Supplemented by reference TRBV5-4 and TRBJ2-3, the full variable domain reads ETGVTQSPTHLIKTRGQQVTLRCSSQSGHNTVSWYQQALGQGPQFIFQYYREEENGRGNFPPRFSGLQFPNYSSELNVNALELDDSALYLCASSDRTSGTDTQYFGPGTRLTVL.

The V call is TRBV11-2, the J call TRBJ2-7, with 8 bases aligning to TRBD1. Unmatched junction bases numbered 4, after V lost 0 bases and J lost 3 bases. This CDR3 is built from 15 residues. Germline CDR1 is SGHAT and CDR2 is FQNNGV. The CDR3 loop is CASSLDRGPGYEQYF. As DNA, the CDR3 is TGTGCCAGCAGCTTAGACAGGGGGCCGGGCTACGAGCAGTACTTC.